The clone carrying this T cell receptor (beta chain) appeared once. What it recognizes is unknown. The data originate from a study of cytomegalovirus exposure and HLA in healthy donors. Study conclusions and caveats: Across donors, sequencing depth was assumed by presence/absence analyses to be roughly uniform. TCR sequences were mostly rare, though some public TCRs occurred in many donors. With further analysis later on, most CMV-associated TCR beta chains appeared HLA-restricted.

In the PCR, 60 Vbeta and 13 Jbeta primers were used. In the study's own analysis: In a later analysis, some 80 million unique TCR beta chains included roughly 11 million shared by two or more donors. Using immunoSEQ multiplex PCR, the repertoire was profiled, and TCRdb retains in-frame clones only, with some absent. V, J and clone size are taken as reported in that table, and D and trimming were inferred from the DNA itself. This sample has around 50,000 clones, with roughly 75% found just once. The CDR3 runs 14 residues. V lost 1 base and J lost 5, with 11 bases in between. From germline, CDR1 is SGHNT and CDR2 YENEEA.

V and J are TRBV11-3 and TRBJ1-1; no clear D. The material sequenced was PBMCs. This sequence originates from a man younger than 40 in good health and CMV-seropositive. CDR3 amino acids: CASSLGGFRTEAFF. The CDR3 DNA is TGTGCCAGCAGCTTAGGAGGATTTCGAACTGAAGCTTTCTTT.